Below, 11 T cell receptor beta chains from the same sample are listed, as sequenced in a study of vaccination and CD4 T cells after COVID-19. The sample's treatment: approximately nine-day PBMC culture with coronavirus spike peptide pools or control peptides (ViraFEST assay). Their antigens are not known. The study sequenced cultured CD4+ T cell DNA using the Oncomine TCR Beta short-read assay. From the PCR reads, TCRdb called clonotypes with MiXCR, one entry per CDR3 protein. The data hold fewer than 15,000 distinct CDR3 sequences, with approximately 30% observed a single time. The source material was cultured CD4+ T cells from blood. The receptors come from a human donor with COVID-19.

By share, this clonotype counts as medium-sized (0.01 to 0.1%). The gene calls are TRBV27 and TRBJ1-2; 10 bases are shared with TRBD1. CDR3 length: 17 residues. Unmatched junction bases numbered 14, after V lost 6 bases and J lost 4 bases. The germline V gene encodes CDR1 MNHEY and CDR2 SMNVEV (reference sequence). CDR3 nucleotides: TGTGCCAGCAGGTACGGGGGGACAGGGGACGATATCTATGGCTACACCTTC. It is translated as CASRYGGTGDDIYGYTF.

This clonotype occurred a few times. The chain combines TRBV20-1 with TRBJ2-7, with 8 bases aligning to TRBD1. Germline lookup yields CDR1 DFQATT and CDR2 SNEGSKA (reference sequence). Trimming took 3 bases from V and 5 from J; bases not matched to a gene: 6. This CDR3 has 13 amino acids. Here the CDR3 reads CSARLGTGDEQYF. The CDR3 coding sequence is TGCAGTGCTAGGCTAGGGACAGGAGACGAGCAGTACTTC.

This chain uses TRBV5-6 with TRBJ1-1; D possibly corresponds to TRBD1 (5 bases). CDR1 is SGHDT, CDR2 YYEEEE, per germline. This CDR3 is 11 amino acids long. V shed 0 bases and J shed 11 bases, with 8 bases lying between them. The CDR3 region has the DNA TGTGCCAGCAGCTTGGGGCGGGGGGCTTTCTTT. It yields the protein CASSLGRGAFF.

The chain couples TRBV10-2 to TRBJ2-7; possibly TRBD1 for D (6 bases). This CDR3 region has 13 residues. Germline loops: CDR1 WSHSY, CDR2 SAAADI. V was cut by 8 bases and J by 7 bases, with 18 bases left in between. The CDR3 protein is CASRSQGRGEQYF. DNA for the CDR3: TGCGCCAGCCGGTCCCAGGGGAGAGGAGAGCAGTACTTC.

The chain has TRBV3-1 and TRBJ1-3; TRBD1 agrees at 7 bases. Trimming removed 6 bases from V and 3 bases from J; junction bases left unmatched: 11. In germline, CDR1 is LGHDT, CDR2 YNNKEL (reference sequence). The CDR3 loop spans 16 amino acids. CDR3 sequence reads: CASRGREGASGNTIYF. In nucleotides, the CDR3 is TGTGCCAGCAGAGGCAGGGAGGGGGCAAGTGGAAACACCATATATTTT. The variable domain in full, with the rest retrieved from reference TRBV3-1 and TRBJ1-3, is DTAVSQTPKYLVTQMGNDKSIKCEQNLGHDTMYWYKQDSKKFLKIMFSYNNKELIINETVPNRFSPKSPDKAHLNLHINSLELGDSAVYFCASRGREGASGNTIYFGEGSWLTVV.

This clonotype appeared a few times. The chain is built from TRBV30 and TRBJ2-1; D remains ambiguous. The CDR3 extends over 14 amino acids. CDR1 is GTSNPN, CDR2 SVGIG, per germline (reference sequence). V gave up 1 base and J gave up 2 bases, with 9 bases separating them. CDR3 in amino acids: CAWSEGQTYNEQFF. The CDR3 nucleotides are TGTGCCTGGAGTGAAGGGCAAACCTACAATGAGCAGTTCTTC.

This clonotype was observed a handful of times. This chain links TRBV7-2 with TRBJ2-7, with a weak D call TRBD1 (8 bases). V was cut by 5 bases and J by 6 bases, with 14 bases left in between. The CDR3 runs to 13 residues. Looked up from germline, CDR1 is SGHTA and CDR2 is FQGNSA. The CDR3 DNA reads TGTGCCAGCAGCCTATACAGGGGGGGCGAGCAGTACTTC. This gives the protein CASSLYRGGEQYF. Full variable domain (remainder filled in from reference TRBV7-2 and TRBJ2-7): GAGVSQSPSNKVTEKGKDVELRCDPISGHTALYWYRQSLGQGLEFLIYFQGNSAPDKSGLPSDRFSAERTGGSVSTLTIQRTQQEDSAVYLCASSLYRGGEQYFGPGTRLTVT.

The table lists this clonotype with a few counts. This chain connects TRBV7-9 to TRBJ2-7; 8 positions agree with TRBD1. This CDR3 contains 15 residues. Germline CDR1 is SEHNR and CDR2 is FQNEAQ (reference sequence). V dropped 5 bases and J dropped 5; count of bases not matched to a gene: 11. The CDR3 sequence: CASSTGQGQRNEQYF. DNA of the CDR3: TGTGCCAGCAGCACAGGACAGGGCCAACGTAACGAGCAGTACTTC.

This clonotype was seen more than once but under ten times. J is TRBJ2-5 and V is TRBV2, with D perhaps TRBD1 (5 bases). Trimming cost V 0 bases and J 5 bases, with 13 bases left between them. This CDR3 has 15 amino acids. Germline lookup yields CDR1 SNHLY and CDR2 FYNNEI. The CDR3 region is CASSEARQSVETQYF. Written as DNA, the CDR3 is TGTGCCAGCAGTGAAGCTCGACAGTCGGTGGAGACCCAGTACTTC.

The chain has TRBV28 and TRBJ2-7, with a possible D match to TRBD2 (6 bases). Trimming removed 3 bases from V and 2 bases from J, with 11 bases in between. This CDR3 comprises 14 residues. The germline V gene encodes CDR1 MDHEN and CDR2 SYDVKM. CDR3 loop: CASSFAGNPYEQYF. The CDR3 DNA is TGTGCCAGCAGTTTCGCGGGGAACCCCTACGAGCAGTACTTC.

CDR3 in DNA: TGTGCCTGGAATGGGCAAAACCCCCCGCATGGCTACACCTTC. This sequence encodes CAWNGQNPPHGYTF. V is TRBV30 and J is TRBJ1-2; D is ambiguous. V was pared by 4 bases and J by 6 bases, with 18 bases between. This CDR3 is built from 14 residues. The V gene's germline CDR1 is GTSNPN and CDR2 SVGIG (reference sequence). Variable domain in full (rest from reference TRBV30 and TRBJ1-2): SQTIHQWPATLVQPVGSPLSLECTVEGTSNPNLYWYRQAAGRGLQLLFYSVGIGQISSEVPQNLSASRPQDRQFILSSKKLLLSDSGFYLCAWNGQNPPHGYTFGSGTRLTVV.